Below are 5 T cell receptor beta chains sequenced from a single sample in a study of blood T cell repertoires in COVID-19. Profiled with immunoSEQ multiplex PCR; TCRdb holds only in-frame clones, not every one. The table shows around 130,000 clones, with about 81% occurring only once. Source material: peripheral blood. The receptors derive from a woman over 75 with acute or convalescent COVID-19.

The chain employs TRBV18 and TRBJ2-7; 9 bases are a match to TRBD1. With V trimmed by 5 bases and J by 7 bases, 9 bases remained unmatched. Germline values: CDR1 KGHSH, CDR2 LQKENI. The CDR3 loop spans 14 amino acids. The CDR3 DNA reads TGTGCCAGCTCATCCCACAGGGGGCGTAGGGAGCAGTACTTC. This encodes CASSSHRGRREQYF.

The gene calls are TRBV7-8 and TRBJ2-2; D may be TRBD2 (6 bases). From germline, CDR1 is SGHVS and CDR2 FQNEAQ. This CDR3 spans 14 amino acids. The V gene lost 8 bases and the J gene lost 2 bases, with 12 bases spanning the gap. The CDR3 DNA sequence: TGTGCCAGCGGAGGGGTCACCAACACCGGGGAGCTGTTTTTT. Its protein product is CASGGVTNTGELFF.

This clone was found once. This chain joins TRBV6-5 and TRBJ1-1; D is ambiguous. This CDR3 comprises 14 residues. Germline V lookup: CDR1 MNHEY, CDR2 SVGAGI. Trimming shortened V by 6 bases and J by 2 bases, and 13 bases separated the two germline ends. The CDR3 spells CASRPDNHNTEAFF. As DNA, the CDR3 is TGTGCCAGCAGACCCGACAATCATAACACTGAAGCTTTCTTT.

This chain joins TRBV6-5 and TRBJ1-6; 7 bases align to TRBD1. This CDR3 is 15 amino acids long. Germline CDR1 and CDR2: MNHEY and SVGAGI. With 5 bases clipped from V and 5 bases from J, the junction kept 6 bases outside the gene matches. DNA of the CDR3: TGTGCCAGCAGTATCCGGGACAGAGATAATTCACCCCTCCACTTT. Translating gives CASSIRDRDNSPLHF.

The chain uses TRBV19 and TRBJ2-6; D is unclear. Per the germline V gene, CDR1 is LNHDA and CDR2 is SQIVND (reference sequence). Trimming stripped 1 base from V and 0 bases from J, with 10 bases between. The CDR3 is 17 amino acids. CDR3 protein: CASSIAGQYSGANVLTF. In DNA, the CDR3 is TGTGCCAGTAGTATAGCGGGTCAGTACTCTGGGGCCAACGTCCTGACTTTC.